The 2 T cell receptor beta chains listed next were all sequenced from one sample in a study of T cell changes during pregnancy in multiple sclerosis (dated by TCRdb to about 2019). Library prep was done by the immunoSEQ multiplex PCR assay. Drawn from immuneACCESS, this table holds only the in-frame rearrangements with V and J called that TCRdb kept. Clones are partly lost; checked studies trace under half to an unresolved V gene and leave the rest unexplained. The sample yields tens of thousands of clones; approximately 89% were counted once. The ten largest account for 1.4% to 1.5% of the sample. Sample: peripheral blood, taken in the third trimester of pregnancy. The receptors were sampled from a female donor in good health, enrolled as a control in a pregnancy study.

V and J are TRBV19 and TRBJ1-1; TRBD1 matches at 11 bases. Losses at the gene ends were 7 bases for V and 1 base for J; bases not matched to a gene: 5. The CDR3 contains 15 residues. Germline-derived CDR1 and CDR2 are LNHDA and SQIVND (reference sequence). The CDR3 nucleotides are TGTGCCAGTAAGGACAGGGGGCGTCGGAACACTGAAGCTTTCTTT. It yields the protein CASKDRGRRNTEAFF.

V gene TRBV5-5 combines with J gene TRBJ1-5; D perhaps matches TRBD1 (5 bases). The V and J ends lost 4 bases and 4 bases respectively, with 15 bases between them. Per the germline V gene, CDR1 is SGHKS and CDR2 is YYEKEE (reference sequence). The CDR3 has 15 amino acids. As DNA, the CDR3 is TGTGCCAGCAGCCTTGGATACAGGATAAATCAGCCCCAGCATTTT. Protein product: CASSLGYRINQPQHF. The entire variable domain, with the rest obtained from reference TRBV5-5 and TRBJ1-5, is as follows: DAGVTQSPTHLIKTRGQQVTLRCSPISGHKSVSWYQQVLGQGPQFIFQYYEKEERGRGNFPDRFSARQFPNYSSELNVNALLLGDSALYLCASSLGYRINQPQHFGDGTRLSIL.